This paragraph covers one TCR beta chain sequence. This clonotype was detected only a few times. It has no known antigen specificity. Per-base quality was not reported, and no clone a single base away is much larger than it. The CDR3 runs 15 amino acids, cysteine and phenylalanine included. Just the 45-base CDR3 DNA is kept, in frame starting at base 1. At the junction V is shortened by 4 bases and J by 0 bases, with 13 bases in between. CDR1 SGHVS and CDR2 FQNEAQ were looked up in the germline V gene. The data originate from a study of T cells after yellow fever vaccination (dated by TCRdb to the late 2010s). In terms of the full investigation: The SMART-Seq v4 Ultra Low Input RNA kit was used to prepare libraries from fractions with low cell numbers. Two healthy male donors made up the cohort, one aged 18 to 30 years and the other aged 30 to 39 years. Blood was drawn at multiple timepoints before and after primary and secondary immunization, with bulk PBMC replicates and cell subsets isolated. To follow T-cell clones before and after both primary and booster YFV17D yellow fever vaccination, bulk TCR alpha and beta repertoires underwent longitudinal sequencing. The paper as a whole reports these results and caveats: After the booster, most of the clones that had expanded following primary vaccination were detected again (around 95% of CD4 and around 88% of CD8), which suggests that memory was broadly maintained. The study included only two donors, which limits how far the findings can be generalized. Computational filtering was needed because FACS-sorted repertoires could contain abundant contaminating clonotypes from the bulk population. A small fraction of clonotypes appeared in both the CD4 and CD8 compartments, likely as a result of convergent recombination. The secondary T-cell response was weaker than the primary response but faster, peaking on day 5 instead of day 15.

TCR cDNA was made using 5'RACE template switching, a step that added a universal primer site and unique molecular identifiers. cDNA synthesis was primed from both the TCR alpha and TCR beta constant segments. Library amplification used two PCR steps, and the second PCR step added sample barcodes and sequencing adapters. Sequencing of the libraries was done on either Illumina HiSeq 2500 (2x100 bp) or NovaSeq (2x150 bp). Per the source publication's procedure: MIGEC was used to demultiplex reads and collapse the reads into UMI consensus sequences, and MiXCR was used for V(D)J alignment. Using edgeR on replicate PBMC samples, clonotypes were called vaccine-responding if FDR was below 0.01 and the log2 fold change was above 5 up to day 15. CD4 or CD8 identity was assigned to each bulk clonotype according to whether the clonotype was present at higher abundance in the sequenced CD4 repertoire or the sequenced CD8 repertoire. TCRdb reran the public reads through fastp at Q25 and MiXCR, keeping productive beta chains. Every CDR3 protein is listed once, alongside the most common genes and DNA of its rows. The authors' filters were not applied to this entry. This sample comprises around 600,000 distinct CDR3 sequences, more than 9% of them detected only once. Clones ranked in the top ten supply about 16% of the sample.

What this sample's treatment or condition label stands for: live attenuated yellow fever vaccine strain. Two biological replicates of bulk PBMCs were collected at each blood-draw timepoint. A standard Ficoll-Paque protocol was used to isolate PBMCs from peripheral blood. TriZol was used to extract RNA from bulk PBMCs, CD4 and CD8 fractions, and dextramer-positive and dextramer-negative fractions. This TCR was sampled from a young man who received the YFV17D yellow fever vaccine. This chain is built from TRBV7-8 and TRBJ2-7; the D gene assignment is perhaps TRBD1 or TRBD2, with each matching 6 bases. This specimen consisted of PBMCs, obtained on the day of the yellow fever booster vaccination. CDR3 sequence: CASSSEGGASYEQYF. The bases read TGTGCCAGCAGCTCCGAGGGGGGCGCCTCCTACGAGCAGTACTTC.